The 24 T cell receptor beta chains below come from one sample, sequenced in a study of T cell responses to AZD1222 COVID-19 vaccine (dated by TCRdb to the early 2020s). The sample's time point label, decoded: baseline before first vaccination. Library method: the immunoSEQ multiplex PCR assay. What TCRdb holds here is the immuneACCESS table cut down to in-frame rearrangements. Part of the clones is not present; checked against another copy, under half of the missing clones reflect an unresolved V gene, and the others are unexplained. The sample table holds about 150,000 clones, of which less than 90% were seen once. The top ten clonotypes cover around 3.2% of the sample. Specimen: peripheral blood, collected on day 0 of AZD1222 vaccination. Source of these receptors: an adult in good health.

This sequence joins TRBV11-2 and TRBJ1-4; tentative D call: TRBD1 (6 bases). This CDR3 has 15 residues. Germline assignment: CDR1 SGHAT and CDR2 FQNNGV. V was cut by 5 bases and J by 8 bases, with 18 bases left in between. For the CDR3, the DNA is TGTGCCAGCAGCCCAAGAGGCCAAGACAGGGAAAAACTGTTTTTT. Translated, it gives CASSPRGQDREKLFF. Drawing the rest from reference TRBV11-2 and TRBJ1-4, the complete variable domain is EAGVAQSPRYKIIEKRQSVAFWCNPISGHATLYWYQQILGQGPKLLIQFQNNGVVDDSQLPKDRFSAERLKGVDSTLKIQPAKLEDSAVYLCASSPRGQDREKLFFGSGTQLSVL.

The rearrangement links TRBV4-3 to TRBJ1-4; D remains unclear. The CDR3 has 15 amino acids. CDR1 and CDR2 (germline): LGHNA, YSLEER. The V gene lost 0 bases and the J gene lost 4 bases, with 9 bases spanning the gap. The DNA for the CDR3 is TGCGCCAGCAGCCAAGATGCGGCCTTTAATGAAAAACTGTTTTTT. Protein product: CASSQDAAFNEKLFF.

This chain uses TRBV3-1 (or the pseudogene TRBV3-2) with TRBJ1-1; D call uncertain. Germline CDR1 reads LGHDT; CDR2 reads YNNKEL (reference sequence). V shed 3 bases and J shed 0 bases, with 17 bases lying between them. The CDR3 loop spans 17 amino acids. The CDR3 region is CASSHQTVGRMNTEAFF. CDR3 sequence (DNA): TGTGCCAGCAGCCACCAGACTGTCGGGCGGATGAACACTGAAGCTTTCTTT.

This clone qualifies as medium-sized. The V and J genes are TRBV4-1 and TRBJ2-7; a possible D gene is TRBD1 (6 bases). The V gene lost 0 bases and the J gene lost 5 bases, with 11 bases spanning the gap. Looked up from germline, CDR1 is MGHRA and CDR2 is YSYEKL. The CDR3 loop spans 14 amino acids. The CDR3 loop reads CASSQDPGDDEQYF. The CDR3 DNA reads TGCGCCAGCAGCCAAGATCCAGGGGATGACGAGCAGTACTTC.

V gene TRBV6-1 combines with J gene TRBJ1-4, with unresolved D. This CDR3 region has 14 residues. Germline V gene lookup returns CDR1 MNHNS and CDR2 SASEGT. V shed 1 base and J shed 7 bases, with 10 bases lying between them. CDR3 sequence reads: CASSEVGLIEKLFF. The CDR3 DNA follows: TGTGCCAGCAGTGAAGTTGGACTAATTGAAAAACTGTTTTTT.

The chain carries TRBV6-5 and TRBJ2-7, with D tentatively TRBD2 (6 bases). The V gene's germline CDR1 is MNHEY and CDR2 SVGAGI. The CDR3 spans 15 residues. V was pared by 4 bases and J by 3 bases, with 16 bases between. In DNA, the CDR3 is TGTGCCAGCAGTTCGGGAAGGGAGGATGACTACGAGCAGTACTTC. This sequence encodes CASSSGREDDYEQYF.

The chain carries TRBV4-3 and TRBJ1-4; the D is unclear. The germline CDR1 and CDR2 sequences are LGHNA and YSLEER. V was clipped by 2 bases and J by 3 bases, with 19 bases between them. The CDR3 totals 18 residues. In nucleotides, the CDR3 is TGCGCCAGCAGCCAAAAGTTTTCCGTCCGGGTGGCTAATGAAAAACTGTTTTTT. It encodes CASSQKFSVRVANEKLFF.

V usage is TRBV5-1 and J usage is TRBJ2-7, with D perhaps assigned TRBD1 or TRBD2 (5 bases each). Germline CDR1 reads SGHRS; CDR2 reads YFSETQ. V shed 5 bases and J shed 0 bases, with 9 bases lying between them. This CDR3 has 13 residues. The CDR3 loop is CASRGVPSYEQYF. The CDR3 nucleotides are TGCGCCAGCAGGGGGGTGCCCTCCTACGAGCAGTACTTC. The whole variable domain, remainder taken from reference TRBV5-1 and TRBJ2-7, is KAGVTQTPRYLIKTRGQQVTLSCSPISGHRSVSWYQQTPGQGLQFLFEYFSETQRNKGNFPGRFSGRQFSNSRSEMNVSTLELGDSALYLCASRGVPSYEQYFGPGTRLTVT.

The chain recombines TRBV19 with TRBJ1-2; tentatively, D is TRBD1 (5 bases). The CDR3 contains 13 residues. With 3 bases removed from V and 4 bases from J, the gap between germline ends came to 9 bases. Germline CDR1 LNHDA, CDR2 SQIVND (reference sequence). CDR3 in amino acids: CASSMGRGYGYTF. CDR3 coding DNA: TGTGCCAGTAGTATGGGGCGCGGCTATGGCTACACCTTC.

This chain uses TRBV4-3 with TRBJ2-7, with D hard to call. From germline, CDR1 is LGHNA and CDR2 YSLEER. Deletions cut 0 bases from V and 0 bases from J, with 6 bases between. The CDR3 runs 14 residues. Here the CDR3 DNA reads TGCGCCAGCAGCCAAGACTGGTCCTCCTACGAGCAGTACTTC. This translates into CASSQDWSSYEQYF.

This chain links TRBV7-2 with TRBJ2-5; TRBD2 matches 9 bases. Trimming removed 2 bases from V and 1 base from J; junction bases left unmatched: 5. The germline gives CDR1 SGHTA, CDR2 FQGNSA. CDR3 length equals 16 residues. DNA for the CDR3: TGTGCCAGCAGCTTAACGAGCGGGGGGAGCCAAGAGACCCAGTACTTC. Protein sequence: CASSLTSGGSQETQYF.

The chain employs TRBV27 and TRBJ2-1; unclear D gene. The CDR3 contains 13 residues. CDR1 and CDR2 (germline): MNHEY, SMNVEV (reference sequence). Trimming removed 8 bases at V and 8 bases at J, with 16 bases between. This chain's CDR3 is CASRPDPGHEQFF. The CDR3 DNA follows: TGTGCCAGCCGCCCGGATCCCGGGCATGAGCAGTTCTTC.

The chain joins TRBV15 to TRBJ2-2; 9 bases map to TRBD1. With V trimmed by 4 bases and J by 7 bases, 10 bases remained unmatched. Per the germline V gene, CDR1 is LNHNV and CDR2 is YYDKDF (reference sequence). The CDR3 has 16 amino acids. The CDR3 region is CATSIPGTGGIGELFF. CDR3 DNA: TGTGCCACCAGCATCCCCGGCACAGGGGGCATCGGGGAGCTGTTTTTT.

This clone showed up just a few times. The chain recombines TRBV6-5 with TRBJ1-3; maybe TRBD1 (5 bases). Germline CDR1 MNHEY, CDR2 SVGAGI. CDR3 size: 13 residues. The V gene lost 8 bases and the J gene lost 4 bases, with 12 bases spanning the gap. CDR3 region: CASLGETGNTIYF. In DNA, the CDR3 is TGTGCCAGCCTAGGGGAAACGGGAAACACCATATATTTT.

The chain links TRBV6-5 to TRBJ1-1, with D maybe TRBD1 (5 bases). The length of the CDR3 is 11 residues. The ends were cut back, 5 bases at V and 11 bases at J, with 12 bases in the middle. Germline CDR1 MNHEY, CDR2 SVGAGI. CDR3 in DNA: TGTGCCAGCAGTCACGGGACGGATGCTTTCTTT. It translates to CASSHGTDAFF.

A remark on this clone: A read error may produce the germline difference seen at one junction end. The V call is TRBV5-1, the J call TRBJ2-4, with TRBD2 matching 7 bases. CDR1 SGHRS and CDR2 YFSETQ come from the germline V gene. This CDR3 region has 13 residues. This chain's CDR3 is CASSLDNGREGFF. CDR3 nucleotides: TGCGCCAGCAGCTTGGATAACGGCAGGGAGGGTTTCTTC.

V is TRBV5-6 and J is TRBJ1-5, with D maybe TRBD1 (5 bases). CDR1 is SGHDT, CDR2 YYEEEE, per germline. The CDR3 contains 16 residues. V lost 3 bases, J lost 3 bases, and 16 bases lay in between. CDR3 loop: CASSSSRQRPNQPQHF. The DNA for the CDR3 is TGTGCCAGCAGCTCGAGCAGACAGAGACCCAATCAGCCCCAGCATTTT.

V is TRBV6-5 and J is TRBJ2-5; D possibly uses TRBD1 or TRBD2 (6 bases each). Trimming removed 5 bases at V and 5 bases at J, with 18 bases between. There are 15 residues in the CDR3. Looked up from germline, CDR1 is MNHEY and CDR2 is SVGAGI. The CDR3 spells CASSPSTQGRETQYF. The CDR3 nucleotides are TGTGCCAGCAGTCCCTCGACCCAGGGGAGGGAGACCCAGTACTTC.

In its sample, this clone was seen a few times. The chain employs TRBV7-3 and TRBJ1-6; the D gene is possibly TRBD1 (6 bases). CDR3 length: 15 amino acids. The V end was cut by 5 bases, the J end by 6 bases, with 14 bases between. Looked up from germline, CDR1 is SGHTA and CDR2 is FQGTGA. CDR3 in DNA: TGTGCCAGCAGCCCGGGGGGGCCTTTTAATTCACCCCTCCACTTT. This translates into CASSPGGPFNSPLHF.

The chain uses TRBV25-1 and TRBJ2-3, with TRBD2 matching over 12 bases. V trimming: 3 bases; J trimming: 4 bases; junction bases outside the gene matches: 8. CDR1 is MGHDK, CDR2 SYGVNS, per germline. The CDR3 runs 17 residues. The DNA of the CDR3 is TGTGCCAGCAGTGAGTGGCTAGCGGGGGGGCGAGCAGATACGCAGTATTTT. The encoded protein is CASSEWLAGGRADTQYF.

This chain uses TRBV18 with TRBJ1-5, with no clear D. V lost 2 bases, J lost 4 bases, and 6 bases lay in between. The CDR3 contains 13 residues. Germline V gene sequence: CDR1 KGHSH, CDR2 LQKENI. The CDR3 reads CASSPTGNQPQHF. CDR3 in DNA: TGTGCCAGCTCACCAACGGGAAATCAGCCCCAGCATTTT. The full variable domain, its missing parts supplied by reference TRBV18 and TRBJ1-5, is NAGVMQNPRHLVRRRGQEARLRCSPMKGHSHVYWYRQLPEEGLKFMVYLQKENIIDESGMPKERFSAEFPKEGPSILRIQQVVRGDSAAYFCASSPTGNQPQHFGDGTRLSIL.

V gene TRBV21-1 combines with J gene TRBJ1-5. TRBV21-1 is termed a pseudogene. The CDR3 runs to 14 residues. CDR3 in amino acids: CASSPRGSNQPQHF. CDR3 DNA sequence: TGTGCCAGCAGCCCCCGGGGTAGCAATCAGCCCCAGCATTTT.

This chain connects TRBV16 to TRBJ1-5, with D hard to call. The germline V gene encodes CDR1 KGHSY and CDR2 FQNENV. Trimming removed 0 bases from V and 5 bases from J, with 17 bases in between. The CDR3 runs to 17 residues. The CDR3 bases are TGTGCCAGCAGCCAATCAGAGGGTTTGTTACGGGATCAGCCCCAGCATTTT. This codes for CASSQSEGLLRDQPQHF. Full variable domain (rest looked up from reference TRBV16 and TRBJ1-5): GEEVAQTPKHLVRGEGQKAKLYCAPIKGHSYVFWYQQVLKNEFKFLISFQNENVFDETGMPKERFSAKCLPNSPCSLEIQATKLEDSAVYFCASSQSEGLLRDQPQHFGDGTRLSIL.

The J gene is TRBJ2-7, the V gene TRBV7-2; no definite D call. Deletions cut 5 bases from V and 4 bases from J, with 15 bases between. The germline V gene has CDR1 SGHTA and CDR2 FQGNSA. The CDR3 consists of 14 residues. The chain's CDR3 is CASSLSQQLYEQYF. Written as DNA, the CDR3 is TGTGCCAGCAGCCTATCGCAACAGCTATACGAGCAGTACTTC.